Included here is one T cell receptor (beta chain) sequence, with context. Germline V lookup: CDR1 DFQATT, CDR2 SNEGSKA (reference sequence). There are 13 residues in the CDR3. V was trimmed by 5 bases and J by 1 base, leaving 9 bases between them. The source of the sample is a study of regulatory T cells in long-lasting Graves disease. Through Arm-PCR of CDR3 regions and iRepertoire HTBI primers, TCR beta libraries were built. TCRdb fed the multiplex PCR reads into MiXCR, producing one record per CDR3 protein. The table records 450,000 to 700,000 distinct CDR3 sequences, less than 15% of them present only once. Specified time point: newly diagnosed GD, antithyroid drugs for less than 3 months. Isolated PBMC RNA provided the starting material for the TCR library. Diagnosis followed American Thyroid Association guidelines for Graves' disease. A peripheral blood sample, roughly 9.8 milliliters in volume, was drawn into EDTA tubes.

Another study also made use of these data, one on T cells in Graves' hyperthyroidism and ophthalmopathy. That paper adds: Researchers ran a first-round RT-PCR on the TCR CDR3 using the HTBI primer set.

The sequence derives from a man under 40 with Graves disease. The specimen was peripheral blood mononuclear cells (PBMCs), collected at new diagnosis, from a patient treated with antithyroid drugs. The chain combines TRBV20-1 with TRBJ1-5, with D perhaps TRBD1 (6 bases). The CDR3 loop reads CSAGGGSNQPQHF. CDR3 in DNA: TGCAGTGCTGGGGGCGGAAGCAATCAGCCCCAGCATTTT.